This T cell receptor beta chain was recovered during a study of regulatory T cells in long-lasting Graves disease. There are many counts of this clonotype. Its antigen is currently unknown. V lost 5 bases and J 0 bases, leaving 11 bases between the germline ends. The CDR3 sequence is 15 residues long. From germline, CDR1 is SGHAT and CDR2 FQNNGV. Time point meaning: newly diagnosed GD, antithyroid drugs for less than 3 months. With RNA extracted from PBMCs as input, the TCR library was made. Study-wide points: Persistent-disease Graves' patients showed less TCR diversity than new cases. TRBV28, TRBJ1-2 and TRBJ2-5 emerged as the favored segments in persistent disease.

HTBI primers from iRepertoire and Arm-PCR of CDR3 regions yielded the TCR beta libraries. TCRdb re-called the multiplex PCR reads with MiXCR, one entry per CDR3 protein. Of more than 300,000 distinct CDR3 sequences in the sample, 15% were seen once. The sequencing used peripheral blood mononuclear cells (PBMCs), collected at new diagnosis, from a patient treated with antithyroid drugs. This sequence was found in a female donor with Graves disease. The chain joins TRBV11-2 to TRBJ1-5, with D possibly matching TRBD1 (5 bases). The CDR3 nucleotides are TGTGCCAGCAGCATGGGACTGTATAGCAATCAGCCCCAGCATTTT. The encoded protein is CASSMGLYSNQPQHF.